The TCR beta chain under discussion was sequenced for a study of post-analysis software for immune sequencing data. Study at large: The disease courses spanned relapsing-remitting, secondary progressive and progressive-relapsing forms of multiple sclerosis.

This CDR3 is 13 amino acids long. Trimming removed 3 bases from V and 2 bases from J, with 6 bases in between. CDR1 and CDR2 (germline): SGHTA, FQGNSA. Each TCR beta cDNA library carried unique molecular identifiers. Once 1 to 10 million T cells were used, hundreds of thousands of cDNA molecules resulted. Using its own MiXCR run on the PCR reads, TCRdb lists one record per CDR3 protein. The table shows about 760,000 distinct CDR3 sequences, with less than 35% occurring only once. This clonotype was picked up many times. Antigen specificity is unknown. Study-level results: F measure grouped same-batch samples tightly together. Patients carried four or five TRBV segments more frequently than controls did, and TRBV5-6, TRBV5-1 and TRBV20-1 were among them. The study found significantly lower normalized Chao1 diversity in multiple sclerosis patients than in controls.

The genes are TRBV7-2 and TRBJ2-3, with D unresolved. The source of this sequence is a girl aged 5 to 17 with multiple sclerosis. Sequencing input: blood. The CDR3: CASSLINTDTQYF. The CDR3 bases are TGTGCCAGCAGCTTGATAAACACAGATACGCAGTATTTT.